The 24 T cell receptor beta chains below were found in one sample sequenced in a study of blood T cell repertoires in COVID-19. The repertoire was sequenced with immunoSEQ multiplex PCR; TCRdb's copy has only in-frame clones and lacks some. Here the sample spans approximately 170,000 clones, around 82% being singletons. Sequencing was performed on peripheral blood. The origin of the receptors is an elderly man with COVID-19, enrolled during active disease.

This clone was detected a few times. The chain joins TRBV5-1 to TRBJ2-2; 8 bases are a match to TRBD2. V dropped 4 bases and J dropped 2; count of bases not matched to a gene: 10. Germline V lookup: CDR1 SGHRS, CDR2 YFSETQ. CDR3 size: 17 residues. CDR3 bases: TGCGCCAGCAGCCGCCCGGGACTAGGGGGTAACACCGGGGAGCTGTTTTTT. The encoded protein is CASSRPGLGGNTGELFF.

The chain combines TRBV4-2 with TRBJ1-5, with 7 nucleotides matching TRBD1. The length of the CDR3 is 15 residues. Per germline, CDR1 LGHNA and CDR2 YNFKEQ. V shed 0 bases, J shed 6 bases, and the junction held 5 bases outside the gene matches. The CDR3 protein is CASSQDVQGGQPQHF. CDR3 coding DNA: TGTGCCAGCAGCCAAGATGTCCAGGGGGGTCAGCCCCAGCATTTT.

The chain joins TRBV7-6 to TRBJ1-5; D unclear. The CDR3 extends over 16 amino acids. V lost 5 bases to trimming and J lost 0 bases, with 14 bases between them. From germline, CDR1 is SGHVS and CDR2 FNYEAQ. DNA for the CDR3: TGTGCCAGCAGCAAGGAGCTAGCCCATAGCAATCAGCCCCAGCATTTT. Its protein product is CASSKELAHSNQPQHF.

This clone occurred a few times. This chain joins TRBV7-2 and TRBJ1-5, with 7 bases matching TRBD1. The CDR3 totals 15 residues. With 5 bases clipped from V and 3 bases from J, the junction kept 7 bases outside the gene matches. In germline, CDR1 is SGHTA, CDR2 FQGNSA. The CDR3 region is CASSPYRGNNQPQHF. Written as DNA, the CDR3 is TGTGCCAGCAGCCCTTACAGGGGTAACAATCAGCCCCAGCATTTT.

The rearrangement uses TRBV28 and TRBJ2-2, with 9 bases lining up with TRBD2. Germline lookup yields CDR1 MDHEN and CDR2 SYDVKM. The V segment lost 6 bases and the J segment 5 bases; nucleotides outside the gene matches: 7. The CDR3 has 15 residues. CDR3 amino acids: CASRQGLAITGELFF. As DNA, the CDR3 is TGTGCCAGCAGACAGGGACTAGCTATTACCGGGGAGCTGTTTTTT.

This clone was observed a single time. The V gene is TRBV10-3, the J gene TRBJ2-7; tentative D call: TRBD1 (6 bases). From germline, CDR1 is ENHRY and CDR2 SYGVKD. The CDR3 loop spans 12 amino acids. The V end lost 6 bases, the J end lost 5 bases, and 11 bases lay between the germline ends. The CDR3 region has the DNA TGTGCCATCAGACAGGGAAGAGACGAGCAGTACTTC. As protein: CAIRQGRDEQYF.

V and J are TRBV7-2 and TRBJ2-1; 15 positions agree with TRBD2. The junction had 2 bases not matched to a gene; V was cut back by 4 bases and J by 7 bases. This CDR3 has 15 amino acids. The germline V gene encodes CDR1 SGHTA and CDR2 FQGNSA. CDR3 amino acids: CASSWGLAGGNEQFF. CDR3 in DNA: TGTGCCAGCAGCTGGGGACTAGCGGGGGGAAATGAGCAGTTCTTC.

J is TRBJ1-4 and V is TRBV7-9; D may be TRBD1 (5 bases). Germline V gene lookup returns CDR1 SEHNR and CDR2 FQNEAQ (reference sequence). This CDR3 is 17 amino acids long. V shed 8 bases and J shed 7 bases, with 26 bases lying between them. In DNA, the CDR3 is TGTGCCAGCTCGGTCGACGTGGGGCCGGCGGGGTCTGAAAAACTGTTTTTT. Amino acid sequence: CASSVDVGPAGSEKLFF.

The J gene is TRBJ1-2, the V gene TRBV5-6, with 7 nucleotides matching TRBD1. This CDR3 has 13 residues. V dropped 5 bases and J dropped 8; count of bases not matched to a gene: 9. Germline values: CDR1 SGHDT, CDR2 YYEEEE. CDR3 DNA: TGTGCCAGCAGTTTTGACAGGGTGCAGGGCTACACCTTC. This codes for CASSFDRVQGYTF.

V gene TRBV18 combines with J gene TRBJ1-3, with a possible D match to TRBD1 (6 bases). Germline V CDR1 and CDR2: KGHSH, LQKENI. The CDR3 sequence is 14 residues long. Trimming shortened V by 3 bases and J by 8 bases, and 14 bases separated the two germline ends. The chain's CDR3 is CASSPRGKRDTIYF. CDR3 bases: TGTGCCAGCTCACCTAGGGGGAAGAGGGACACCATATATTTT. The full variable domain, completed using reference TRBV18 and TRBJ1-3, is NAGVMQNPRHLVRRRGQEARLRCSPMKGHSHVYWYRQLPEEGLKFMVYLQKENIIDESGMPKERFSAEFPKEGPSILRIQQVVRGDSAAYFCASSPRGKRDTIYFGEGSWLTVV.

The DNA of the CDR3 is TGTGCCAGCAACCCCGGGGGGAGAGGGAACTATGGCTACACCTTC. This gives the protein CASNPGGRGNYGYTF. This chain uses TRBV6-6 with TRBJ1-2, with D possibly TRBD1 on 5 matching bases. Germline V lookup: CDR1 MNHNY, CDR2 SVGAGI (reference sequence). This CDR3 comprises 15 residues. V was cut by 7 bases and J by 2 bases, with 17 bases left in between.

The genes are TRBV6-5 and TRBJ1-3, with D tentatively TRBD1 (6 bases). Per germline, CDR1 MNHEY and CDR2 SVGAGI. Trimming pared 0 bases from V and 2 bases from J, leaving 11 bases between. This CDR3 comprises 16 residues. The CDR3 loop reads CASSYSATGAGNTIYF. CDR3 DNA: TGTGCCAGCAGTTACTCAGCGACAGGAGCTGGAAACACCATATATTTT.

This clone has just one count. The chain links TRBV6-5 to TRBJ2-2; 9 bases map to TRBD1. Trimming at V came to 7 bases and at J to 6 bases, leaving 9 bases not matched to a gene. This CDR3 comprises 15 residues. Germline V lookup: CDR1 MNHEY, CDR2 SVGAGI. The CDR3 coding sequence is TGTGCCAGCACCCCGGGACAGGGCGGGGCCGGGGAGCTGTTTTTT. This sequence encodes CASTPGQGGAGELFF.

This clone was seen more than once but under ten times. The chain combines TRBV5-1 with TRBJ2-7; weak D call: TRBD2 (7 bases). CDR1 SGHRS and CDR2 YFSETQ come from the germline V gene. V was shortened by 4 bases and J by 1 base, with 15 bases between the two germline ends. The CDR3 is 15 amino acids. In DNA, the CDR3 is TGCGCCAGCAGCCCCGTTGCGGGGGCGTCCTACGAGCAGTACTTC. This gives the protein CASSPVAGASYEQYF.

The chain recombines TRBV14 with TRBJ1-6; 8 nucleotides agree with TRBD1. The V segment lost 3 bases and the J segment 4 bases; nucleotides outside the gene matches: 5. This CDR3 region has 16 residues. Germline CDR1 reads SGHDN; CDR2 reads FVKESK. The CDR3 is CASSHGQGGYNSPLHF. CDR3 nucleotides: TGTGCCAGCAGCCATGGACAGGGAGGGTATAATTCACCCCTCCACTTT.

V and J are TRBV19 and TRBJ1-4; 8 positions match TRBD1. The CDR3 consists of 15 residues. Per germline, CDR1 LNHDA and CDR2 SQIVND (reference sequence). V lost 7 bases to trimming and J lost 7 bases; unmatched junction nucleotides: 11. CDR3 residues: CASTMLRGLGEKLFF. The CDR3 DNA reads TGTGCCAGTACCATGCTCAGGGGGCTTGGTGAAAAACTGTTTTTT.

This clone was detected only a few times. V is TRBV5-6 and J is TRBJ1-2; D gene uncertain. CDR1 and CDR2 from the germline V gene are SGHDT and YYEEEE. This CDR3 is built from 14 residues. V was pared by 0 bases and J by 3 bases, with 9 bases between. CDR3 nucleotides: TGTGCCAGCAGCTTGGAATGGGCAGACTATGGCTACACCTTC. This encodes CASSLEWADYGYTF.

V gene TRBV18 combines with J gene TRBJ1-1; no firm D call. Per germline, CDR1 KGHSH and CDR2 LQKENI. The CDR3 extends over 13 amino acids. Trimming pared 4 bases from V and 3 bases from J, leaving 9 bases between. The CDR3 coding sequence is TGTGCCAGCTCACTGAGTCCGGACACTGAAGCTTTCTTT. The encoded protein is CASSLSPDTEAFF.

The V and J genes are TRBV10-3 and TRBJ2-2, with D perhaps TRBD1 (6 bases). CDR1 is ENHRY, CDR2 SYGVKD, per germline. There are 17 residues in the CDR3. V was trimmed by 8 bases and J by 4 bases, leaving 23 bases between them. The CDR3 DNA reads TGTGCCATCCGGCTCGCACGGGCAGGGGTGGGCACCGGGGAGCTGTTTTTT. It yields the protein CAIRLARAGVGTGELFF.

This clone was seen a single time. This chain uses TRBV10-3 with TRBJ1-5; the match to TRBD1 covers 10 bases. The germline CDR1 and CDR2 sequences are ENHRY and SYGVKD. CDR3 size: 18 residues. The V and J ends lost 2 bases and 2 bases, in that order; junction bases with no gene match: 9. In DNA, the CDR3 is TGTGCCATCAGTGAGCCCCAAACCGGGACAGGGGGCAATCAGCCCCAGCATTTT. Amino acid sequence: CAISEPQTGTGGNQPQHF.

V usage is TRBV28 and J usage is TRBJ1-2; D is perhaps TRBD1 (6 bases). V was cut by 8 bases and J by 2 bases, with 12 bases left in between. Germline assignment: CDR1 MDHEN and CDR2 SYDVKM. The CDR3 extends over 13 amino acids. The CDR3 sequence is CASQTGLNYGYTF. For the CDR3, the DNA is TGTGCCAGCCAAACAGGGTTGAACTATGGCTACACCTTC.

Of note for this clone: The limits of the CDR3 on the DNA are not certain, so only TCRdb's listed CDR3 is given. The CDR3 loop is CASSFLAGQPQHF. This chain connects TRBV12-3 or TRBV12-4 to TRBJ1-5; TRBD1 reflects the table's D call only, with no check against the DNA. The CDR3 extends over 13 residues, inclusive of both ends.

The rearrangement joins TRBV7-8 to TRBJ2-7; D is possibly TRBD1 (5 bases). The germline V gene encodes CDR1 SGHVS and CDR2 FQNEAQ. V lost 2 bases and J 9 bases, leaving 8 bases between the germline ends. This CDR3 region has 11 residues. The CDR3 bases are TGTGCCAGCAGCTTAAGTCAGGGGCAGTACTTC. Amino acids: CASSLSQGQYF.

This chain joins TRBV5-1 and TRBJ1-3; D might be TRBD1 (6 bases). The CDR3 is 17 residues long. Germline-derived CDR1 and CDR2 are SGHRS and YFSETQ. V was shortened by 4 bases and J by 0 bases, with 17 bases between the two germline ends. CDR3 loop: CASSPFPTGLSGNTIYF. The CDR3 DNA reads as TGCGCCAGCAGCCCTTTCCCGACAGGTCTCTCTGGAAACACCATATATTTT.